Shown below are 23 T cell receptor beta chains from a single sample sequenced in a study of shared clonotypes between healthy human individuals. Method: immunoSEQ multiplex PCR; TCRdb's copy keeps in-frame clones and lacks some. This table holds over a million clones, about 80% found once. The source material was memory CD4+ T cells from PBMCs. Subset in this sample: CD45RA-negative fraction. The origin of the receptors is a man aged 18 to 35 in good health. Some clones in this sample may be carry-over from other donors' samples.

CDR3 in amino acids: CASQGARRSFF. CDR3 DNA sequence: TGTGCCAGCCAGGGGGCGAGAAGGTCTTTCTTT. J is TRBJ1-1 and V is TRBV28, with 8 nucleotides matching TRBD1. CDR1 MDHEN and CDR2 SYDVKM come from the germline V gene. V shed 8 bases and J 12 bases; nucleotides not matched to a gene: 8. The CDR3 is 11 amino acids.

This chain links TRBV9 with TRBJ2-5, with D tentatively TRBD1 (5 bases). This CDR3 contains 15 residues. CDR1 and CDR2 from the germline V gene are SGDLS and YYNGEE. V gave up 0 bases and J gave up 0 bases, with 9 bases separating them. CDR3 in DNA: TGTGCCAGCAGCGTAGACTCAGGGTACCAAGAGACCCAGTACTTC. This gives the protein CASSVDSGYQETQYF.

This sequence joins TRBV28 and TRBJ2-3; D is perhaps TRBD1 or TRBD2 (5 bases each). Germline V gene sequence: CDR1 MDHEN, CDR2 SYDVKM. This CDR3 is 15 amino acids long. The germline V and J ends were trimmed by 5 bases and 1 base, with 13 bases remaining between them. The CDR3 is CASSLPGTRTDTQYF. For the CDR3, the DNA is TGTGCCAGCAGTCTTCCTGGGACCCGCACAGATACGCAGTATTTT.

The CDR3 here is CASSQGQGSPQPQHF. The CDR3, as DNA: TGTGCCAGCAGCCAGGGACAGGGGTCCCCTCAGCCCCAGCATTTT. The chain is built from TRBV4-2 and TRBJ1-5; 10 bases are shared with TRBD1. The CDR3 spans 15 residues. From germline, CDR1 is LGHNA and CDR2 YNFKEQ. The ends lost 3 bases at V and 6 bases at J; junction bases unmatched: 5.

This clone has at least ten counts. Other DNA sequences of this sample code for an identical CDR3. V usage is TRBV6-6 and J usage is TRBJ2-7; TRBD1 agrees at 8 bases. V trimming: 6 bases; J trimming: 5 bases; junction bases outside the gene matches: 6. This CDR3 is 13 amino acids long. From germline, CDR1 is MNHNY and CDR2 SVGAGI (reference sequence). In nucleotides, the CDR3 is TGTGCCAGCAGCAGGGGGCAGGGGAACGAGCAGTACTTC. Translating it yields CASSRGQGNEQYF.

Concerning this clone itself: The sample has other DNA sequences that encode this CDR3 too. This rearrangement joins TRBV28 to TRBJ1-1; D not resolved. Germline-derived CDR1 and CDR2 are MDHEN and SYDVKM. V was cut by 5 bases and J by 2 bases, with 9 bases left in between. The CDR3 sequence is 13 residues long. CDR3 DNA: TGTGCCAGCAGTCTAGTAGAAAACACTGAAGCTTTCTTT. This translates into CASSLVENTEAFF.

Here the CDR3 DNA reads TGTGCCAGCTCACCCTGGGGTCCCGGGGAGCTGTTTTTT. Amino acid sequence: CASSPWGPGELFF. The rearrangement links TRBV18 to TRBJ2-2; unclear D gene. The germline CDR1 and CDR2 sequences are KGHSH and LQKENI. V was shortened by 3 bases and J by 6 bases, with 8 bases between the two germline ends. The CDR3 has 13 amino acids.

The sample holds a few counts of this clone. A much larger clone differs from this one at a single base, so this may be a read error. Within the sample, other DNA sequences also encode this same CDR3. The rearrangement links TRBV18 to TRBJ1-1, with TRBD1 as a possible D gene (5 bases). The germline CDR1 and CDR2 sequences are KGHSH and LQKENI. V was trimmed by 3 bases and J by 1 base, leaving 6 bases between them. The CDR3 contains 13 residues. The CDR3 region is CASSPQGNTEAFF. CDR3 sequence (DNA): TGTGCCAGCTCACCGCAGGGGAACACTGAAGCTTTCTTT.

This clone was observed once. This chain links TRBV9 with TRBJ2-2; no reliable D call. V lost 4 bases and J 6 bases, leaving 16 bases between the germline ends. The CDR3 sequence is 15 residues long. Germline CDR1 and CDR2: SGDLS and YYNGEE. CDR3 amino acids: CASSPRGPTSGELFF. In nucleotides, the CDR3 is TGTGCCAGCAGCCCACGCGGCCCGACCTCCGGGGAGCTGTTTTTT.

V usage is TRBV2 and J usage is TRBJ2-3, with no clear D. CDR1 is SNHLY, CDR2 FYNNEI, per germline. The V gene lost 6 bases and the J gene lost 5 bases, with 9 bases spanning the gap. The CDR3 has 12 amino acids. For the CDR3, the DNA is TGTGCCAGCAGGCGTACGGGAGATACGCAGTATTTT. Its protein is CASRRTGDTQYF.

As regards this clone: Additional DNA sequences in this sample encode the identical CDR3. J is TRBJ1-2 and V is TRBV5-6; D ambiguous. The germline gives CDR1 SGHDT, CDR2 YYEEEE. The V and J ends lost 4 bases and 3 bases respectively, with 7 bases between them. The CDR3 sequence is 12 residues long. The chain's CDR3 is CASSPGDYGYTF. In DNA form, the CDR3 reads TGTGCCAGCAGCCCAGGAGACTATGGCTACACCTTC.

The CDR3 sequence is CASSPPGRAYRTDTQYF. CDR3 nucleotides: TGTGCCAGCAGCCCTCCCGGCAGGGCCTACCGCACAGATACGCAGTATTTT. The chain is built from TRBV5-5 and TRBJ2-3; D perhaps matches TRBD1 (5 bases). V lost 4 bases, J lost 1 base, and 19 bases lay in between. The CDR3 is made up of 17 amino acids. The germline gives CDR1 SGHKS, CDR2 YYEKEE (reference sequence).

CDR3 DNA sequence: TGTGCCAGCAGCGCTGGGGGGGACCAAACCTACGAGCAGTACTTC. Its translation: CASSAGGDQTYEQYF. The chain couples TRBV28 to TRBJ2-7; 7 positions match TRBD2. The CDR3 is 15 amino acids. Germline V lookup: CDR1 MDHEN, CDR2 SYDVKM. Trimming took 6 bases from V and 2 from J; bases not matched to a gene: 10.

The CDR3, as DNA: TGTGCCACCCAACCCCGGGACCGGCGCACAGATACGCAGTATTTT. Residues: CATQPRDRRTDTQYF. The chain recombines TRBV15 with TRBJ2-3, with D perhaps assigned TRBD1 or TRBD2 (5 bases each). Germline values: CDR1 LNHNV, CDR2 YYDKDF (reference sequence). This CDR3 is 15 amino acids long. Between the trimmed V and J ends, which lost 8 bases and 1 base, there was a span of 16 bases.

The chain employs TRBV5-1 and TRBJ1-2; no clear D. The CDR3 length is 14 residues. The V gene's germline CDR1 is SGHRS and CDR2 YFSETQ. V lost 0 bases and J 2 bases, leaving 8 bases between the germline ends. CDR3 sequence: CASSLEQNNYGYTF. CDR3 sequence (DNA): TGCGCCAGCAGCTTGGAACAGAACAACTATGGCTACACCTTC.

The CDR3 bases are TGTGCCAGCAGCGGGACGTACCAAGAGACCCAGTACTTC. Protein: CASSGTYQETQYF. V is TRBV9 and J is TRBJ2-5; D not certain. The CDR3 covers 13 residues. Trimming took off 3 bases at V and 0 bases at J, with 6 bases between the two ends. From germline, CDR1 is SGDLS and CDR2 YYNGEE.

The rearrangement links TRBV28 to TRBJ2-5; TRBD2 might be the D (6 bases). This CDR3 is 13 amino acids long. The germline V and J ends were trimmed by 3 bases and 7 bases, with 12 bases remaining between them. In germline, CDR1 is MDHEN, CDR2 SYDVKM. CDR3 protein: CASSLRRGGTQYF. The CDR3, as DNA: TGTGCCAGCAGTTTGAGGAGGGGTGGGACCCAGTACTTC.

This sequence joins TRBV28 and TRBJ1-4; D gene ambiguous. Trimming stripped 7 bases from V and 4 bases from J, with 13 bases between. The CDR3 length is 14 residues. Germline values: CDR1 MDHEN, CDR2 SYDVKM. CDR3 in DNA: TGTGCCAGCACAACGCGACTGTATAATGAAAAACTGTTTTTT. Encoded protein: CASTTRLYNEKLFF.

This clone was detected only a few times. Because it lacks the conserved phenylalanine or tryptophan at the end, this CDR3 is likely a read error. The DNA is omitted, as the CDR3 cannot be located on it reliably, and the CDR3 follows TCRdb's listing. The genes are TRBV5-1 and TRBJ1-5. The CDR3 comprises 14 residues, both ends counted. Germline assignment: CDR1 SGHRS and CDR2 YFSETQ. The CDR3 sequence is CASSQSTATSFGSE.

This chain joins TRBV6-6 and TRBJ1-2; D may be TRBD1 (6 bases). This CDR3 region has 14 residues. Germline CDR1 is MNHNY and CDR2 is SVGAGI (reference sequence). V dropped 6 bases and J dropped 7 bases, with 18 bases sitting between them. Written as DNA, the CDR3 is TGTGCCAGCAGGGAAATAGACAGGCCGAGTGGCTACACCTTC. Protein sequence: CASREIDRPSGYTF.

The chain has TRBV27 and TRBJ1-2; possibly TRBD1 for D (5 bases). V was trimmed by 9 bases and J by 4 bases, leaving 12 bases between them. The CDR3 runs 12 residues. Germline-derived CDR1 and CDR2 are MNHEY and SMNVEV (reference sequence). For the CDR3, the DNA is TGTGCCAGTAAGCAGGGAGCCTATGGCTACACCTTC. This sequence encodes CASKQGAYGYTF.

The rearrangement uses TRBV21-1 and TRBJ1-2. TRBV21-1 is tagged as a pseudogene. This CDR3 is built from 15 residues. The CDR3 nucleotides read TGTGCCAGCACCCGGGGAGCAGGGAATATTAAGGGCTACACCTTC. It encodes CASTRGAGNIKGYTF.

V is TRBV28 and J is TRBJ1-1; D uncertain. The germline CDR1 and CDR2 sequences are MDHEN and SYDVKM. The CDR3 length is 15 residues. The V end was cut by 3 bases, the J end by 0 bases, with 11 bases between. CDR3 in DNA: TGTGCCAGCAGTTTGGGGTTTGGGTTGAACACTGAAGCTTTCTTT. It specifies CASSLGFGLNTEAFF.